Listed below are T cell receptor beta chains from one sample, sequenced in a study of blood T cell repertoires in COVID-19. Assay: immunoSEQ multiplex PCR; the TCRdb copy retains only in-frame clones and omits some. The data show around 180,000 clones, about 87% seen once. Sequencing input: peripheral blood. The receptors come from a man between 35 and 55 years old with active or convalescent COVID-19. Both conserved end residues are part of each CDR3.

v_gene,j_gene,CDR3aa
TRBV30,TRBJ1-4,CACQQGPNEKLFF
TRBV10-2,TRBJ2-7,CASSEPKLGGTYEQYF
TRBV9,TRBJ1-1,CASSGTSGGPPEAFF
TRBV12-2,TRBJ2-7,CASRLPRHRGYEQYF
TRBV5-4,TRBJ2-1,CASSVAGGSSYNEQFF
TRBV28,TRBJ2-1,CASSPRDGGNNEQFF
TRBV3-1/TRBV3-2,TRBJ2-6,CASSQVKGAPGANVLTF
TRBV6-5,TRBJ1-3,CASSSLGGAIGNTIYF
TRBV30,TRBJ1-2,CAWSVGQGYGYTF
TRBV3-1/TRBV3-2,TRBJ1-5,CASSQGITGSQPQHF
TRBV6-1,TRBJ2-5,CASSEAPGTGTETQYF
TRBV6-1,TRBJ1-1,CASSRDRFNTEAFF
TRBV18,TRBJ1-2,CASSPPGTGYGYTF
TRBV13,TRBJ2-5,CASSLGRQETQYF
TRBV6-6,TRBJ1-2,CASSYQGQGAGGYTF
TRBV11-3,TRBJ1-3,CASSPGRDSLGNTIYF
TRBV5-1,TRBJ2-7,CASSPPGVFSYEQYF
TRBV20-1,TRBJ1-1,CSASAQVTPEAFF
TRBV6-2/TRBV6-3,TRBJ1-2,CASSRDSNPYGYTF
TRBV4-3,TRBJ2-3,CASSPRYPPRVTGDMQYF
TRBV28,TRBJ1-2,CASSRSGVYGYTF
TRBV30,TRBJ1-5,CAWSVRQGARSQPQHF
TRBV9,TRBJ1-1,CASSAQGNTEAFF
TRBV5-1,TRBJ1-4,CASSSQTYDEKLFF
TRBV11-3,TRBJ2-1,CASSPGTSTHNEQFF
TRBV19,TRBJ1-2,CASSWPGYGYGYTF
TRBV2,TRBJ1-6,CASRWESSYNSPLHF
TRBV7-9,TRBJ2-3,CASRPDSGGQDFPYF
TRBV4-2,TRBJ2-7,CASSQERTANYEQYF
TRBV9,TRBJ1-6,CASSVLSTGNSPLHF
TRBV4-3,TRBJ1-6,CASSQVTRAGSSPLHF
TRBV7-8,TRBJ1-3,CASSPGRWGPGNTIYF
TRBV19,TRBJ2-1,CASSMGDRRGLRSYNEQFF
TRBV28,TRBJ2-5,CASSLGGSGEMETQYF
TRBV13,TRBJ2-7,CASSSGKLAGTYEQYF
TRBV7-9,TRBJ1-1,CASSPEQGMNTEAFF
TRBV4-1,TRBJ2-6,CASSNQPLLTRSSGANVLTF
TRBV5-6,TRBJ1-1,CASTGRDRGNTEAFF
TRBV28,TRBJ2-7,CASSSPGGTFYEQYF
TRBV30,TRBJ2-5,CAWSGGRQETQYF
TRBV10-1,TRBJ2-1,CASSDYPGGTGASYNEQFF
TRBV5-1,TRBJ2-3,CASSSSGGTDTQYF
TRBV5-1,TRBJ2-7,CASSSRSSYEQYF
TRBV27,TRBJ2-1,CASSLKTGYGGLDEQFF
TRBV5-4,TRBJ2-7,CASSWGGYTTYEQYF